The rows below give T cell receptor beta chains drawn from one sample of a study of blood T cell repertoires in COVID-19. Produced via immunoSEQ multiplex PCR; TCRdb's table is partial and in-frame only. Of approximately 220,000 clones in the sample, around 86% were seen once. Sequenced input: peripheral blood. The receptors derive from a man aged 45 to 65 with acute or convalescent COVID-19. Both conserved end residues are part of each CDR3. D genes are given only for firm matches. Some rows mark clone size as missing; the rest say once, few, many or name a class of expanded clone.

cdr3_nt: TGTGCCAGCAGCCGAGACAGGGGCACTGAAGCTTTCTTT
cdr3_aa: CASSRDRGTEAFF
j_call: TRBJ1-1
d_call: TRBD1
v_call: TRBV7-3
clone_size: NA

cdr3_nt: TGTGCCAGCAGCCAAACAGATAACGAGCAGTACTTC
cdr3_aa: CASSQTDNEQYF
j_call: TRBJ2-7
d_call: NA
v_call: TRBV3-1/TRBV3-2
clone_size: NA

cdr3_nt: TGCAGCTGGACAGGGGGAAGAGACACTGAAGCTTTCTTT
cdr3_aa: CSWTGGRDTEAFF
j_call: TRBJ1-1
d_call: TRBD1
v_call: TRBV29-1
clone_size: NA

cdr3_nt: TGTGCCACCTCCTCGCCGAGAGGCTACACCTTC
cdr3_aa: CATSSPRGYTF
j_call: TRBJ1-2
d_call: NA
v_call: TRBV19
clone_size: NA

cdr3_nt: TGTGCCAGCAGCCAAGAAGGAGGGGGCCTTGAAGCTTTCTTT
cdr3_aa: CASSQEGGGLEAFF
j_call: TRBJ1-1
d_call: TRBD1
v_call: TRBV3-1/TRBV3-2
clone_size: NA

cdr3_nt: TGTGCCAGCAGCTTCGACCGGACAGGGGGAATGTCACCCCTCCACTTT
cdr3_aa: CASSFDRTGGMSPLHF
j_call: TRBJ1-6
d_call: TRBD1
v_call: TRBV7-8
clone_size: NA

cdr3_nt: TGTGCCAGCAGTCCCCGATCGGGTGATACGCAGTATTTT
cdr3_aa: CASSPRSGDTQYF
j_call: TRBJ2-3
d_call: NA
v_call: TRBV27
clone_size: NA

cdr3_nt: TGTGCCAGCTCACCACAGGGGTTGAACACTGAAGCTTTCTTT
cdr3_aa: CASSPQGLNTEAFF
j_call: TRBJ1-1
d_call: NA
v_call: TRBV18
clone_size: few

cdr3_nt: TGTGCCAGCAGTTTAAGTGGGGCAGGCCTCAGGCCCCAGCATTTT
cdr3_aa: CASSLSGAGLRPQHF
j_call: TRBJ1-5
d_call: NA
v_call: TRBV27
clone_size: NA

cdr3_nt: TGTGCCATCAGTGGGGAGCCTAGAGGGCGGACCGCGAGCTCCTACGAGCAGTACTTC
cdr3_aa: CAISGEPRGRTASSYEQYF
j_call: TRBJ2-7
d_call: NA
v_call: TRBV10-3
clone_size: NA